The clone carrying this T cell receptor beta chain was picked up one time. The V gene's germline CDR1 is SGHAT and CDR2 FQNNGV. The V end was cut by 11 bases, the J end by 2 bases, with 17 bases between. The length of the CDR3 is 14 residues. The method was immunoSEQ multiplex PCR; TCRdb's version includes in-frame clones alone and lacks a portion of them. The table records about 2 million clones, about 95% of them present only once. This sample was included in a study of shared clonotypes between healthy human individuals. As defined, naive CD8 cells were CD45RO-negative and positively selected for CCR7, with terminally differentiated effector memory CD45RA+ cells excluded.

The chain has TRBV11-2 and TRBJ2-3; D may correspond to TRBD1 or TRBD2 (5 bases each). What was sequenced was naive CD8+ T cells sorted from blood. The TCR sequence derives from a man aged 18 to 29 in good health. CDR3 sequence: CACLGGDSTDTQYF. The CDR3 nucleotides read TGTGCCTGCCTTGGGGGAGACTCCACAGATACGCAGTATTTT.